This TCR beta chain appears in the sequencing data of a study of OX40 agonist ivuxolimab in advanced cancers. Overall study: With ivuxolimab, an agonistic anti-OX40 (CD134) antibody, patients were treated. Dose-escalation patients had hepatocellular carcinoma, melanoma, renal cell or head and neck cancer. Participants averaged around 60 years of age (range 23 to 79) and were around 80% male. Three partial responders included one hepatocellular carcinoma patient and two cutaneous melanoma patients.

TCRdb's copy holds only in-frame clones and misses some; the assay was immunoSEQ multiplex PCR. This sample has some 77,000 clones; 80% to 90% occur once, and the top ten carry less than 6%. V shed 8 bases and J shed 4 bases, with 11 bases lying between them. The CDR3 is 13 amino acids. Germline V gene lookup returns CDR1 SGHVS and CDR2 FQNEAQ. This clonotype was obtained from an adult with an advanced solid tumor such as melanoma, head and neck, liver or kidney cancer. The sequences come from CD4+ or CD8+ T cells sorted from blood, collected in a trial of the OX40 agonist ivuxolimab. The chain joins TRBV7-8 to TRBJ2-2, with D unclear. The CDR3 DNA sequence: TGTGCCAGCCGCCAAGATCTCACCGGGGAGCTGTTTTTT. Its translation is CASRQDLTGELFF. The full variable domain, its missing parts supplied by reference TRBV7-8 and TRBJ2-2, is GAGVSQSPRYKVAKRGQDVALRCDPISGHVSLFWYQQALGQGPEFLTYFQNEAQLDKSGLPSDRFFAERPEGSVSTLKIQRTQQEDSAVYLCASRQDLTGELFFGEGSRLTVL.